These 27 T cell receptor beta chains originate from one sample sequenced in a study of cytomegalovirus exposure and HLA in healthy donors. The study ran its PCR with 60 Vbeta and 13 Jbeta primers. TCRdb keeps only in-frame clones here, not all; method: immunoSEQ multiplex PCR. The data hold 100,000 to 150,000 clones, with 80% observed a single time. The sample taken for sequencing was PBMCs. Receptors were obtained from a man aged 40-50 years in good health and CMV-seronegative.

Only a few counts were recorded for this clone. This chain uses TRBV27 with TRBJ2-7, with TRBD1 matching 10 bases. Trimming removed 4 bases from V and 8 bases from J; junction bases left unmatched: 11. CDR1 and CDR2 from the germline V gene are MNHEY and SMNVEV (reference sequence). This CDR3 has 15 amino acids. The CDR3 coding sequence is TGTGCCAGCAGTTCTCGACAGGGGGCTGGAGGACAGCAGTACTTC. Amino acid sequence: CASSSRQGAGGQQYF.

The CDR3 region is CASTPQVGGEQYF. CDR3 nucleotide sequence: TGTGCCAGCACCCCACAGGTAGGGGGCGAGCAGTACTTC. The chain has TRBV25-1 and TRBJ2-7; weak D call: TRBD1 (6 bases). CDR3 length: 13 residues. The germline V gene encodes CDR1 MGHDK and CDR2 SYGVNS. V was pared by 7 bases and J by 6 bases, with 16 bases between.

V and J are TRBV5-1 and TRBJ2-4; TRBD2 aligns across 9 bases. The CDR3 contains 15 residues. The V gene end was trimmed by 0 bases and the J gene end by 7 bases; junction bases not matched to a gene: 5. Germline V lookup: CDR1 SGHRS, CDR2 YFSETQ. This chain's CDR3 is CASSLDAGGPNIQYF. The CDR3 nucleotides are TGCGCCAGCAGCTTGGATGCGGGGGGGCCGAACATTCAGTACTTC.

The CDR3, as DNA: TGTGCCAGCAGCTTAGGGACTTACACCGGGGAGCTGTTTTTT. It codes for CASSLGTYTGELFF. The chain recombines TRBV11-2 with TRBJ2-2, with D tentatively TRBD2 (5 bases). With 1 base removed from V and 3 bases from J, the gap between germline ends came to 6 bases. From germline, CDR1 is SGHAT and CDR2 FQNNGV. This CDR3 spans 14 amino acids.

This chain joins TRBV11-2 and TRBJ2-5, with D tentatively TRBD2 (5 bases). This CDR3 is 14 amino acids long. Trimming took 3 bases from V and 1 from J, leaving 9 bases between them. Germline values: CDR1 SGHAT, CDR2 FQNNGV. The CDR3 DNA is TGTGCCAGCAGCTTTAGACGGGGCCAAGAGACCCAGTACTTC. Translation: CASSFRRGQETQYF.

This clone has only a few counts. V usage is TRBV5-1 and J usage is TRBJ2-7; D uncertain. Germline V gene sequence: CDR1 SGHRS, CDR2 YFSETQ. The germline V and J ends were trimmed by 0 bases and 3 bases, with 7 bases remaining between them. The CDR3 is made up of 13 amino acids. The DNA of the CDR3 is TGCGCCAGCAGCTTGGCCCCAGGCTACGAGCAGTACTTC. This encodes CASSLAPGYEQYF.

The J gene is TRBJ1-1, the V gene TRBV28; 10 bases line up with TRBD1. V shed 4 bases and J 3 bases; nucleotides not matched to a gene: 2. This CDR3 has 14 amino acids. CDR1 and CDR2 from the germline V gene are MDHEN and SYDVKM. Here the CDR3 reads CASSWDRGDTEAFF. The CDR3 nucleotides read TGTGCCAGCAGTTGGGACAGGGGAGACACTGAAGCTTTCTTT.

This sequence joins TRBV12-5 and TRBJ1-5, with D uncertain. CDR1 LGHNT and CDR2 FRNRAP come from the germline V gene. This CDR3 has 13 residues. Trimming stripped 1 base from V and 4 bases from J, with 5 bases between. CDR3: CASGLETNQPQHF. The CDR3 DNA reads as TGTGCTAGTGGTTTGGAAACAAATCAGCCCCAGCATTTT. The entire variable domain, with the rest obtained from reference TRBV12-5 and TRBJ1-5, is as follows: DARVTQTPRHKVTEMGQEVTMRCQPILGHNTVFWYRQTMMQGLELLAYFRNRAPLDDSGMPKDRFSAEMPDATLATLKIQPSEPRDSAVYFCASGLETNQPQHFGDGTRLSIL.

This chain connects TRBV5-1 to TRBJ2-1, with TRBD2 matching over 7 bases. There are 15 residues in the CDR3. CDR1 and CDR2 (germline): SGHRS, YFSETQ. J gave up 5 bases and V 0 bases, and 5 bases lay outside the gene matches. In nucleotides, the CDR3 is TGCGCCAGCAGCTTGGGCGGGACTACCAACAATGAGCAGTTCTTC. Its protein is CASSLGGTTNNEQFF.

This chain uses TRBV27 with TRBJ1-4; D is possibly TRBD1 (6 bases). V gave up 3 bases and J gave up 4 bases, with 12 bases separating them. This CDR3 spans 15 amino acids. Germline CDR1 and CDR2: MNHEY and SMNVEV (reference sequence). CDR3 in DNA: TGTGCCAGCAGTTTGGGGGCAAGCTATAATGAAAAACTGTTTTTT. Residues: CASSLGASYNEKLFF.

The chain employs TRBV6-1 and TRBJ2-3; 7 bases agree with TRBD1. The CDR3 totals 13 residues. After removal of 5 bases from V and 8 bases from J, the junction contained 7 bases not matched to a gene. In germline, CDR1 is MNHNS, CDR2 SASEGT. The DNA for the CDR3 is TGTGCCAGCAGTTCCGAACAGGGGTCTACGCAGTATTTT. It codes for CASSSEQGSTQYF.

The CDR3: CASSAIDGSDTQYF. CDR3 in DNA: TGCGCCAGCAGCGCCATCGATGGCTCAGATACGCAGTATTTT. This chain links TRBV5-1 with TRBJ2-3; D ambiguous. CDR1 and CDR2 from the germline V gene are SGHRS and YFSETQ. The CDR3 is 14 amino acids. Trimming cost V 4 bases and J 4 bases, with 13 bases left between them.

This sequence joins TRBV28 and TRBJ1-1, with a weak D call TRBD1 (5 bases). This CDR3 is built from 12 residues. CDR1 is MDHEN and CDR2 is SYDVKM in the germline V gene. Trimming stripped 3 bases from V and 4 bases from J, with 6 bases between. The DNA for the CDR3 is TGTGCCAGCAGTTTGCAGGGCACTGAAGCTTTCTTT. This sequence encodes CASSLQGTEAFF.

In DNA, the CDR3 is TGTGCCAGCAGTTTAACTGGGGGGGCCACTGAAGCTTTCTTT. Translating gives CASSLTGGATEAFF. The chain joins TRBV27 to TRBJ1-1; D possibly corresponds to TRBD1 (6 bases). Germline CDR1 and CDR2: MNHEY and SMNVEV (reference sequence). The length of the CDR3 is 14 residues. Between the trimmed V and J ends, which lost 2 bases and 4 bases, there was a span of 11 bases.

This chain joins TRBV6-1 and TRBJ2-6, with TRBD1 matching 8 bases. The germline gives CDR1 MNHNS, CDR2 SASEGT. This CDR3 contains 18 residues. V gave up 3 bases and J gave up 4 bases; unmatched junction bases: 11. Written as DNA, the CDR3 is TGTGCCAGCAGTGAGGGCGGGACAGGCCATGGGGGGGCCAACGTCCTGACTTTC. Translated: CASSEGGTGHGGANVLTF.

V and J are TRBV6-5 and TRBJ1-1; D ambiguous. The germline V gene encodes CDR1 MNHEY and CDR2 SVGAGI. CDR3 length: 15 residues. Between the trimmed V and J ends, which lost 6 bases and 1 base, there was a span of 15 bases. The CDR3 bases are TGTGCCAGCAGCCAACACCCACGGGAGAACACTGAAGCTTTCTTT. Translated: CASSQHPRENTEAFF.

The chain joins TRBV5-1 to TRBJ1-1; TRBD1 might be the D (5 bases). The V and J ends lost 0 bases and 6 bases respectively, with 6 bases between them. Germline-derived CDR1 and CDR2 are SGHRS and YFSETQ. There are 12 residues in the CDR3. The CDR3 loop is CASSLEGAEAFF. The DNA of the CDR3 is TGCGCCAGCAGCTTGGAAGGGGCTGAAGCTTTCTTT.

The CDR3 DNA reads as TGTGCCAGCCGGGATTTACAGGGGGCGTTCAATGAGCAGTTCTTC. This translates into CASRDLQGAFNEQFF. The V call is TRBV6-4, the J call TRBJ2-1, with 9 bases identical to TRBD1. J was trimmed by 6 bases and V by 8 bases; bases with no gene match: 11. This CDR3 comprises 15 residues. Looked up from germline, CDR1 is MRHNA and CDR2 is SNTAGT.

Remarks on this clone: Other nucleotide sequences from this sample produce the same CDR3. The chain combines TRBV29-1 with TRBJ2-7; the D gene is possibly TRBD2 (6 bases). CDR1 is SQVTM and CDR2 is ANQGSEA in the germline V gene. The V gene lost 4 bases and the J gene lost 7 bases, with 8 bases spanning the gap. The CDR3 has 10 residues. The CDR3 spells CSVGAGEQYF. The CDR3 DNA sequence: TGCAGCGTTGGGGCGGGAGAGCAGTACTTC.

The chain combines TRBV9 with TRBJ1-1, with 10 bases lining up with TRBD1. V lost 1 base, J lost 6 bases, and 6 bases stayed unmatched. The CDR3 extends over 15 amino acids. In germline, CDR1 is SGDLS, CDR2 YYNGEE. CDR3 nucleotide sequence: TGTGCCAGCAGCGTATCGGACAGGGGGTTCCCTGAAGCTTTCTTT. Its translation: CASSVSDRGFPEAFF.

This clone was observed a single time. The rearrangement uses TRBV14 and TRBJ2-7, with a tentative D call TRBD2 (6 bases). Germline values: CDR1 SGHDN, CDR2 FVKESK. Trimming cost V 7 bases and J 6 bases, with 16 bases left between them. CDR3 size: 13 residues. CDR3 bases: TGTGCCAGCACAGCTTGGAGGGGCAGCGAGCAGTACTTC. It translates to CASTAWRGSEQYF.

This clone has only a few counts. The rearrangement uses TRBV30 and TRBJ2-7; D call uncertain. Trimming cost V 1 base and J 1 base, with 5 bases left between them. CDR1 GTSNPN and CDR2 SVGIG come from the germline V gene (reference sequence). There are 12 residues in the CDR3. The CDR3: CAWSDPSYEQYF. Written as DNA, the CDR3 is TGTGCCTGGAGTGATCCGTCCTACGAGCAGTACTTC.

The chain joins TRBV28 to TRBJ1-2; weak D call: TRBD1 (5 bases). The V gene's germline CDR1 is MDHEN and CDR2 SYDVKM. Trimming pared 5 bases from V and 2 bases from J, leaving 15 bases between. The length of the CDR3 is 15 residues. CDR3 bases: TGTGCCAGCAGTACCGGCGGACACCCAAACTATGGCTACACCTTC. As protein: CASSTGGHPNYGYTF.

This clone appeared a single time. V is TRBV28 and J is TRBJ2-1; possible D gene TRBD2, 7 bases. Trimming shortened V by 6 bases and J by 8 bases, and 17 bases separated the two germline ends. Germline-derived CDR1 and CDR2 are MDHEN and SYDVKM. CDR3 length: 14 amino acids. The CDR3 region has the DNA TGTGCCAGCAGAGCGGCGGGGGCGCTGTATGAGCAGTTCTTC. Amino acid sequence: CASRAAGALYEQFF.

The V and J genes are TRBV19 and TRBJ1-1; D not certain. Germline-derived CDR1 and CDR2 are LNHDA and SQIVND (reference sequence). V was trimmed by 5 bases and J by 4 bases, leaving 23 bases between them. CDR3 length equals 17 residues. CDR3 loop: CASSALGTPHRSTEAFF. CDR3 sequence (DNA): TGTGCCAGTAGTGCCCTAGGCACCCCGCACCGGAGCACTGAAGCTTTCTTT.

The V call is TRBV28, the J call TRBJ2-3; 8 nucleotides line up with TRBD1. The CDR3 consists of 17 residues. V trimming: 4 bases; J trimming: 5 bases; junction bases outside the gene matches: 14. Germline V CDR1 and CDR2: MDHEN, SYDVKM. CDR3 bases: TGTGCCAGCAGTTACCCTGACCAGGGGGCTAATAGAGATACGCAGTATTTT. It translates to CASSYPDQGANRDTQYF.

This chain links TRBV28 with TRBJ2-1, with D uncertain. Trimming shortened V by 2 bases and J by 0 bases, and 5 bases separated the two germline ends. Germline assignment: CDR1 MDHEN and CDR2 SYDVKM. The CDR3 has 14 amino acids. CDR3 loop: CASSLTGSYNEQFF. In nucleotides, the CDR3 is TGTGCCAGCAGTTTAACGGGCTCCTACAATGAGCAGTTCTTC.